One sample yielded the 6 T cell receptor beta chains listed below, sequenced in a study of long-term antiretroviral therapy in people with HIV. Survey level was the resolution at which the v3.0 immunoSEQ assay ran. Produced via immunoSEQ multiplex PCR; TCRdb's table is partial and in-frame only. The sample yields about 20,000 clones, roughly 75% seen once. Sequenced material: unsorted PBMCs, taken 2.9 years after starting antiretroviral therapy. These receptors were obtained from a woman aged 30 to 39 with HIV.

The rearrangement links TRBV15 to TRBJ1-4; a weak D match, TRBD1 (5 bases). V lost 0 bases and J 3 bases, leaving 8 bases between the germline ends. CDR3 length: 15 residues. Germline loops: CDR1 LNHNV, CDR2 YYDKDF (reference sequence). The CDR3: CATSRDRGANEKLFF. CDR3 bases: TGTGCCACCAGCAGAGATCGGGGGGCTAATGAAAAACTGTTTTTT.

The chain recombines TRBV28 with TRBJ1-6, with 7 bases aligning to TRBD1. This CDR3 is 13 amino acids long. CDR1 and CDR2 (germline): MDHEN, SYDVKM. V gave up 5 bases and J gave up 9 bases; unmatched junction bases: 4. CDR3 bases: TGTGCCAGCAGTACGCGGACAGGTTCACCCCTCCACTTT. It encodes CASSTRTGSPLHF. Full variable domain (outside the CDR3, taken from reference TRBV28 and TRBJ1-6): DVKVTQSSRYLVKRTGEKVFLECVQDMDHENMFWYRQDPGLGLRLIYFSYDVKMKEKGDIPEGYSVSREKKERFSLILESASTNQTSMYLCASSTRTGSPLHFGNGTRLTVT.

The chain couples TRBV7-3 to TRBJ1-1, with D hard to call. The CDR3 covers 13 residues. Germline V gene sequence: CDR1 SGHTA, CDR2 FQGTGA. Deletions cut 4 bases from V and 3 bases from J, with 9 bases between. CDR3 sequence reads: CASSSAPHTEAFF. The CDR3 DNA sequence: TGTGCCAGCAGCTCCGCACCTCACACTGAAGCTTTCTTT.

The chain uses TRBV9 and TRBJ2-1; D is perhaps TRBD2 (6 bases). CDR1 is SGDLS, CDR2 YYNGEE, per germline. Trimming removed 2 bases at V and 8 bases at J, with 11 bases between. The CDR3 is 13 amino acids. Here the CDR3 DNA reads TGTGCCAGCAGCGTCGGCTCGGGAGATGAGCAGTTCTTC. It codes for CASSVGSGDEQFF.

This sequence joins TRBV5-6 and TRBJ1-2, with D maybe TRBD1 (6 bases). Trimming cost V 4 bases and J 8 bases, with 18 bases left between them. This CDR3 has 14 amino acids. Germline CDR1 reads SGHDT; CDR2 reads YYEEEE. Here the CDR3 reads CASSPDGGLMGYTF. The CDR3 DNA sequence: TGTGCCAGCAGCCCAGATGGGGGCTTGATGGGCTACACCTTC.

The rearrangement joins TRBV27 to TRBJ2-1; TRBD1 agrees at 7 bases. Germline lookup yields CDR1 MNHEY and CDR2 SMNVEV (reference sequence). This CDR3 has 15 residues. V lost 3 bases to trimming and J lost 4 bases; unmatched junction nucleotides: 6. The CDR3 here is CASSFLGQSYNEQFF. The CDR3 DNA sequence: TGTGCCAGCAGTTTTTTGGGACAGTCATACAATGAGCAGTTCTTC.